This paragraph covers one T cell receptor (beta chain) sequence. Antigen: not known. The donors, nominally healthy at sampling, likely had unrecorded immune exposures. This sample was taken from a study of cytomegalovirus exposure and HLA in healthy donors. Study as a whole: Earlier sequencing of 150 million to 200 million T cells yielded about 120 million unique TCR beta sequences.

Findings and caveats of the study: Several of the most significant clusters were apparently associated with common viral pathogens in a later analysis. For presence/absence analyses, sequencing depth was assumed to be roughly uniform across donors.

Germline V gene data show CDR1 as MNHNY and CDR2 as SVGAGI (reference sequence). V dropped 6 bases and J dropped 8 bases, with 10 bases sitting between them. The CDR3 is 12 amino acids. PCR amplification relied on 60 Vbeta primers (plus 13 Jbeta primers). Profiled with immunoSEQ multiplex PCR; TCRdb holds only in-frame clones, not every one. This table has fewer than 110,000 clones, roughly 82% appearing once. The sample consisted of PBMCs. V gene TRBV6-6 combines with J gene TRBJ1-4; D remains unclear. This receptor was obtained from a man aged 30 to 45 in good health and CMV-seropositive. CDR3 DNA sequence: TGTGCCAGCAGGGAGGCATTGGAAAAACTGTTTTTT. Translation gives CASREALEKLFF.